Here is one TCR beta chain with its context. The antigen is undetermined. The entry originates in a study of T cell responses to AZD1222 COVID-19 vaccine. Study-level findings and limits: Of spike-specific TCRs, nearly half reportedly target regions left unmutated in variants. White British people made up most donors, females outnumbered males, and clonal diversity was possibly underestimated. At baseline, just 5 or 6 AZD1222 recipients tested seropositive.

Per the germline V gene, CDR1 is SGHTA and CDR2 is FQGNSA. V lost 2 bases and J 4 bases, leaving 15 bases between the germline ends. The CDR3 covers 16 residues. Assay: immunoSEQ multiplex PCR; the TCRdb copy retains only in-frame clones and omits some. The sample includes some 150,000 clones, roughly 84% of them seen just once. The receptor comes from an adult who received the AZD1222 COVID-19 vaccine. This rearrangement joins TRBV7-2 to TRBJ2-1; TRBD2 might be the D (5 bases). This material consisted of peripheral blood, taken 28 days after the second AZD1222 dose. The CDR3 sequence is CASSLNRLARYNEQFF. As DNA, the CDR3 is TGTGCCAGCAGCTTAAATCGGCTAGCCAGGTACAATGAGCAGTTCTTC.